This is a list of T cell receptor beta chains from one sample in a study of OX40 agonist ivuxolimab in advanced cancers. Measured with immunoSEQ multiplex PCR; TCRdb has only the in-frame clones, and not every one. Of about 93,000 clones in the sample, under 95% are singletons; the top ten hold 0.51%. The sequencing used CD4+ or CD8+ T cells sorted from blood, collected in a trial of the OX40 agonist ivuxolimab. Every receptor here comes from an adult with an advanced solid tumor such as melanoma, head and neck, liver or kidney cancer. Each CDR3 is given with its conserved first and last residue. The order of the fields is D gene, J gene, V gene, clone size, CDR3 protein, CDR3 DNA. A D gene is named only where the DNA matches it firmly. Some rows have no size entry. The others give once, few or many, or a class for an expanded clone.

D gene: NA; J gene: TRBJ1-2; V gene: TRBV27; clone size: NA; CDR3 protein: CASSLSGGFIRGYTF; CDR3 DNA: TGTGCCAGCAGTTTATCGGGGGGGTTTATCCGGGGCTACACCTTC
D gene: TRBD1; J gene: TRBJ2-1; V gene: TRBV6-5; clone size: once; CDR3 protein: CASSYDRGKYNEQFF; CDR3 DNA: TGTGCCAGCAGTTACGACAGGGGTAAATACAATGAGCAGTTCTTC
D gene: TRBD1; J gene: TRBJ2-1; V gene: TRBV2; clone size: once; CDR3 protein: CASRDRVGNEQFF; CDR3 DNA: TGTGCCAGCCGGGACAGGGTGGGTAATGAGCAGTTCTTC
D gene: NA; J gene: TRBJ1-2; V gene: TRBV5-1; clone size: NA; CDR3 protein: CASSFPGQNYGYTF; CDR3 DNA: TGCGCCAGCAGCTTTCCAGGCCAAAACTATGGCTACACCTTC
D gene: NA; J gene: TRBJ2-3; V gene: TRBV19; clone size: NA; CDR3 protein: CASKDSSFTDTQYF; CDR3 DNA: TGTGCCAGTAAGGACAGTTCCTTCACAGATACGCAGTATTTT
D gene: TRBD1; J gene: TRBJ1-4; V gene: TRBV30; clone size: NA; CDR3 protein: CAWSMITGGNEKLFF; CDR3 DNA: TGTGCCTGGAGTATGATAACAGGGGGAAATGAAAAACTGTTTTTT
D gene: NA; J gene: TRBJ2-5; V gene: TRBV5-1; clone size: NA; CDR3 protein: CASSFSQVQETQYF; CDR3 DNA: TGCGCCAGCAGCTTCTCACAGGTACAAGAGACCCAGTACTTC
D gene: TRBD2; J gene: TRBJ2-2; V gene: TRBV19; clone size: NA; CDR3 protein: CASRERGGGRTGELFF; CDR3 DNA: TGTGCCAGTAGAGAGCGGGGGGGCGGTAGGACCGGGGAGCTGTTTTTT
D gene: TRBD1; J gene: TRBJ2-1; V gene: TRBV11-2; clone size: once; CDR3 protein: CAIGQGVNEQFF; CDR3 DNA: TGTGCCATCGGACAGGGGGTCAATGAGCAGTTCTTC
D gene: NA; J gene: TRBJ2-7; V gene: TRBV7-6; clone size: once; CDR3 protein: CASSLDAPGSYEQYF; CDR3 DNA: TGTGCCAGCAGCTTAGATGCCCCGGGGTCGTACGAGCAGTACTTC